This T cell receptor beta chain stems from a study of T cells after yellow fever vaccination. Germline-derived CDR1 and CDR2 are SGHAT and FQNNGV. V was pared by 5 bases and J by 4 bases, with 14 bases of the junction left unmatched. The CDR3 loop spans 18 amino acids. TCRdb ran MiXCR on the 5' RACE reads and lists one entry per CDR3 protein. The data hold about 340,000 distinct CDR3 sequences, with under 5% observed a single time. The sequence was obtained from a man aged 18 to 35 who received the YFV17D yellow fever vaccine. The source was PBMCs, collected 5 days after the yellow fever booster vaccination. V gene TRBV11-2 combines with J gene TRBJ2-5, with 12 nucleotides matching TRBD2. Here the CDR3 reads CASSPGMLAGGLGETQYF. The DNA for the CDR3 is TGTGCCAGCAGCCCCGGGATGCTAGCGGGGGGGTTAGGAGAGACCCAGTACTTC.